This T cell receptor (beta chain) was captured in a study of radiotherapy plus CTLA-4 blockade in lung cancer. Background on the study: Disease control was seen in 30% to 35% of patients, objective responses in around 17%.

The assay was immunoSEQ multiplex PCR, and TCRdb's table has in-frame clones only and misses some. The sample records about 82,000 clones, about two thirds being singletons. Trimming shortened V by 1 base and J by 9 bases, and 19 bases separated the two germline ends. Germline V gives CDR1 MDHEN, CDR2 SYDVKM. The CDR3 has 17 amino acids. Ipilimumab-mediated CTLA-4 blockade plus focal radiation was given to patients having chemo-refractory metastatic non-small-cell lung cancer. On this clone: Its target is unknown.

Points from the study as a whole: Blood saw expansion of tumor-derived TCR clones after radiotherapy plus ipilimumab.

The chain is built from TRBV28 and TRBJ1-6; D possibly corresponds to TRBD1 (6 bases). The clonotype originates from a human donor with non-small cell lung cancer that progressed on radiotherapy plus ipilimumab. The sequencing used peripheral blood, collected from a patient treated with radiotherapy plus ipilimumab. The CDR3 is CASSLSFSGHSFSPLHF. Here the CDR3 DNA reads TGTGCCAGCAGTTTATCCTTCTCGGGACATTCTTTTTCACCCCTCCACTTT.